The TCR beta chain described here comes from a study of graft-versus-host responses after intestinal transplantation. Clones were sequenced by immunoSEQ multiplex PCR, and TCRdb holds only the in-frame ones, with some missing. The top ten hold over 0.55% of the sample, which has some 25,000 clones, approximately 40% seen once. This clone was seen just once. The study's findings and limits: Detected in recipient marrow were GvH clones, some of which were first observed in ileum or blood. With peak circulating GvH clone levels came an association with early post-transplant HvG declines. Allografts carried high graft-versus-host to host-versus-graft clonal ratios in patients having graft-donor T cell macrochimerism.

Upon completion of the reaction, proliferating CFSE-low responders, both CD3+CD4+ and CD3+CD8+, were sorted. Germline V gives CDR1 MNHEY, CDR2 SMNVEV (reference sequence). The ends were cut back, 6 bases at V and 0 bases at J, with 12 bases in the middle. This CDR3 comprises 16 residues. The sample was alloreactive CD4+ T cells from a mixed lymphocyte reaction culture, taken before intestinal transplant. Stated subset: CFSE-low proliferating T cells sorted from approximately 6-day pre-transplant mixed lymphocyte reaction (GvH or HvG direction). The sequence was collected from a human patient who received an intestinal transplant. The chain recombines TRBV27 with TRBJ1-6; D gene unclear. CDR3 coding DNA: TGTGCCAGCAGACGCGGTCCAAGCTCCTATAATTCACCCCTCCACTTT. Its protein is CASRRGPSSYNSPLHF.